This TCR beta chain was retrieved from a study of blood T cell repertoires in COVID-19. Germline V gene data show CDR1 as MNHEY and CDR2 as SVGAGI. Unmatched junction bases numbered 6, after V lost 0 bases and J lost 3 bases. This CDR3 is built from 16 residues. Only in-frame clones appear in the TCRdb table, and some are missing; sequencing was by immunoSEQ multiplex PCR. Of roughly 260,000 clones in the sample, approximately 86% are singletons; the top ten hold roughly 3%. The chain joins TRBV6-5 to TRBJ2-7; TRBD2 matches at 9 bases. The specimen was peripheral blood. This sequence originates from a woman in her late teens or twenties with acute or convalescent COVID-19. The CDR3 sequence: CASSYSAGGPSYEQYF. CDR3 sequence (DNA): TGTGCCAGCAGTTACTCTGCGGGAGGGCCCAGCTACGAGCAGTACTTC.